Presented here are 8 T cell receptor beta chains from one specimen sequenced in a study of blood T cells in healthy people across ages. Sample-barcoded 5' priming and a J-beta primer mix drove a second PCR of roughly 7 to 11 cycles. TCRdb fed the 5' RACE reads into MiXCR, producing one record per CDR3 protein. The sample consists of approximately 800,000 distinct CDR3 sequences, 20% to 30% of them appearing once. Separately, the same data were catalogued under a study of T cells of mothers and their children.

Sequenced input: blood. The receptors come from a boy between 10 and 17 years old in good health.

The V and J genes are TRBV7-2 and TRBJ2-5; no clear D gene. Germline V gives CDR1 SGHTA, CDR2 FQGNSA. The CDR3 totals 15 residues. V gave up 5 bases and J gave up 1 base, with 14 bases separating them. As DNA, the CDR3 is TGTGCCAGCAGCCTCTCTAGTGCGTTCCAAGAGACCCAGTACTTC. Translation: CASSLSSAFQETQYF.

This rearrangement joins TRBV5-1 to TRBJ2-3; TRBD2 matches 9 bases. V was clipped by 2 bases and J by 4 bases; unmatched bases: 8. From germline, CDR1 is SGHRS and CDR2 YFSETQ. The CDR3 is 16 residues long. This CDR3 reads CASSFPAGGISDTQYF. The CDR3 nucleotides read TGCGCCAGCAGCTTCCCAGCGGGAGGAATTTCAGATACGCAGTATTTT.

A few counts support this clonotype. This chain connects TRBV7-3 to TRBJ1-5, with D hard to call. This CDR3 is built from 16 residues. Germline V CDR1 and CDR2: SGHTA, FQGTGA. Trimming removed 0 bases at V and 4 bases at J, with 13 bases between. The CDR3, as DNA: TGTGCCAGCAGCTTAACGGGCAGCTACAAGAATCAGCCCCAGCATTTT. This translates into CASSLTGSYKNQPQHF.

The genes are TRBV7-9 and TRBJ2-3, with 8 bases aligning to TRBD2. J was trimmed by 1 base and V by 4 bases; bases with no gene match: 4. Germline V lookup: CDR1 SEHNR, CDR2 FQNEAQ (reference sequence). The CDR3 spans 15 residues. The CDR3 loop reads CASSSTSVGTDTQYF. CDR3 DNA sequence: TGTGCCAGCAGCTCGACTAGCGTAGGCACAGATACGCAGTATTTT.

This clonotype was found a few times. J is TRBJ2-7 and V is TRBV13, with D perhaps matching TRBD1 (5 bases). V was pared by 4 bases and J by 3 bases, with 10 bases between. CDR3 length: 13 amino acids. The V gene's germline CDR1 is PRHDT and CDR2 FYEKMQ (reference sequence). CDR3 in DNA: TGTGCCAGCAGCTCCCCAGGGATCTACGAGCAGTACTTC. Translated: CASSSPGIYEQYF.

This clonotype was seen a handful of times. The V gene is TRBV5-6, the J gene TRBJ1-2; D perhaps matches TRBD1 (5 bases). V was pared by 4 bases and J by 0 bases, with 10 bases between. CDR1 is SGHDT and CDR2 is YYEEEE in the germline V gene. The CDR3 consists of 14 residues. This CDR3 is CASSLTTANYGYTF. The CDR3 DNA sequence: TGTGCCAGCAGCCTCACGACAGCTAACTATGGCTACACCTTC.

The chain links TRBV11-2 to TRBJ2-5, with 10 bases fitting TRBD2. The J call is in doubt because the DNA end fits TRBJ2-1 better. Germline CDR1 and CDR2: SGHAT and FQNNGV. The CDR3 covers 15 residues. The CDR3 is CASRALAGAYNEQFF. CDR3 sequence (DNA): TGTGCCAGCAGGGCCCTAGCGGGGGCCTACAATGAGCAGTTCTTC.

This clonotype was seen more than once but under ten times. V and J are TRBV29-1 and TRBJ1-4; 8 nucleotides line up with TRBD1. J lost 8 bases, V lost 7 bases, and 9 bases had no gene match. Per the germline V gene, CDR1 is SQVTM and CDR2 is ANQGSEA. The length of the CDR3 is 13 residues. CDR3 sequence (DNA): TGCAGCGGCTGGACAGGGAGGGGGGAAAAACTGTTTTTT. Amino acid sequence: CSGWTGRGEKLFF. The whole variable domain, remainder taken from reference TRBV29-1 and TRBJ1-4, is SAVISQKPSRDICQRGTSLTIQCQVDSQVTMMFWYRQQPGQSLTLIATANQGSEATYESGFVIDKFPISRPNLTFSTLTVSNMSPEDSSIYLCSGWTGRGEKLFFGSGTQLSVL.